This T cell receptor beta chain was documented in a study of blood T cell repertoires in COVID-19. Study-level background: PBMCs, B-cell-depleted T cells, or T cells were the source of the cDNA or gDNA that made up the material.

Some clones are missing from TCRdb's copy, which holds only in-frame ones; the method was immunoSEQ multiplex PCR. The data hold about 140,000 clones, with around 79% observed a single time. This CDR3 is built from 13 residues. J gave up 7 bases and V 3 bases, and 8 bases lay outside the gene matches. Germline CDR1 and CDR2: DFQATT and SNEGSKA (reference sequence). Individuals aged about 18 to 89 years were recruited from fewer than 30 US areas. Donors in Cohort 3 counted as recovered after two negative PCRs, clearance, or symptom resolution. Sequencing was done on a sample of PBMCs or T cells enriched from blood (not recorded which). This clonotype originated in a woman aged 45-60 years who had recovered from COVID-19. V is TRBV20-1 and J is TRBJ1-2; 7 nucleotides align to TRBD1. The CDR3 DNA follows: TGCAGTGCTAGTACAGGGGTCCCCTCTGGCTACACCTTC. Amino acid sequence: CSASTGVPSGYTF.